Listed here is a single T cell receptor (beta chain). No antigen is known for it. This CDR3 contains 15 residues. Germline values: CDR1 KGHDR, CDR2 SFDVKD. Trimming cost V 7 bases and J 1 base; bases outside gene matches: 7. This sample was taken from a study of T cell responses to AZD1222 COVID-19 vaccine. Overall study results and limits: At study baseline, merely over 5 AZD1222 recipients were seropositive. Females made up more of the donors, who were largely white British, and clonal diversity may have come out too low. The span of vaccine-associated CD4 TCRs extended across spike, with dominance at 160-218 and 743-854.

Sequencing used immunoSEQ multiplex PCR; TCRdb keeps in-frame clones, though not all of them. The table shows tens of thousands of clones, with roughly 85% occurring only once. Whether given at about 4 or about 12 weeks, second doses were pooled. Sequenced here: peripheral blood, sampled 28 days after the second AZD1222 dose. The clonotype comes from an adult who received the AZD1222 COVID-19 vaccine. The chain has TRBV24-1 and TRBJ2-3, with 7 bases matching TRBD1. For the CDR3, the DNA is TGTGCCACCAGCCCCGACAGGGCGGGCACAGATACGCAGTATTTT. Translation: CATSPDRAGTDTQYF.